This is a list of T cell receptor beta chains from one sample in a study of blood T cell repertoires in COVID-19. The table came from immunoSEQ multiplex PCR; TCRdb's copy has only in-frame clones and leaves some out. Among 120,000 to 150,000 clones listed, 65% to 85% were seen once. The sample comprised peripheral blood. The receptors were sampled from a human donor in a cohort sampled during active COVID-19. Both conserved end residues are trimmed from each CDR3. A D gene is named only where the DNA matches it firmly.

>TRBV2|NA|TRBJ1-1
ASRYGGVGNTEAF
>TRBV4-2|TRBD2|TRBJ2-5
ASSQVGLAEETQY
>TRBV3-1/TRBV3-2|NA|TRBJ1-3
ASSQVFAGNWNTIY
>TRBV13|TRBD1|TRBJ2-7
ASSAPGQGAGEQY
>TRBV7-2|NA|TRBJ1-2
ASSLVKARGDYGYT
>TRBV5-1|TRBD2|TRBJ2-3
ASSPSGNTDTQY
>TRBV25-1|NA|TRBJ2-2
ASSESRGGAGELF
>TRBV27|NA|TRBJ1-2
ASRGRAYGYT
>TRBV5-1|TRBD1|TRBJ2-1
ASSLQGATYNEQF
>TRBV2|TRBD1|TRBJ1-5
ASSLQGALPLPYSNQPQH
>TRBV25-1|NA|TRBJ1-1
ASSERTGSEAF
>TRBV28|NA|TRBJ2-3
ASRITPLTDTQY
>TRBV7-9|TRBD1|TRBJ2-6
ASSLSWLGGFSGANVLT